The 10 T cell receptor beta chains in this list originate from one sample, sequenced in a study of T cell repertoires in cytomegalovirus infection. These receptors have no identified antigens. Each CDR3 protein is one row after TCRdb ran MiXCR on the reads. The sample has 830,000 or so distinct CDR3 sequences, 30% to 35% seen once. The starting material was cultured CD8+ T cells from PBMCs, obtained from culture after CMV antigen stimulation. The receptors derive from a human donor in good health (CMV status not recorded). Some clones in this sample may be carry-over from other donors' samples.

This clonotype occurred a few times. V and J are TRBV11-2 and TRBJ1-2; 10 bases agree with TRBD1. Germline CDR1 SGHAT, CDR2 FQNNGV. Losses at the gene ends were 6 bases for V and 3 bases for J; bases not matched to a gene: 10. This CDR3 spans 16 amino acids. DNA for the CDR3: TGTGCCAGCAGTTACCTCCGGACAGGGGGGGACTATGGCTACACCTTC. This gives the protein CASSYLRTGGDYGYTF.

The chain links TRBV4-1 to TRBJ1-1, with 8 bases aligning to TRBD1. Germline values: CDR1 MGHRA, CDR2 YSYEKL. The CDR3 spans 21 residues. V was pared by 1 base and J by 0 bases, with 19 bases of the junction left unmatched. CDR3 loop: CASSQAPYSLTGGGMNTEAFF. CDR3 nucleotide sequence: TGCGCCAGCAGCCAAGCCCCTTATTCCCTTACAGGGGGTGGGATGAACACTGAAGCTTTCTTT.

This clonotype was counted a few times. The chain carries TRBV7-3 and TRBJ2-7; TRBD1 matches 10 bases. Germline V gene lookup returns CDR1 SGHTA and CDR2 FQGTGA. Trimming at V came to 2 bases and at J to 0 bases, leaving 7 bases not matched to a gene. The length of the CDR3 is 17 residues. CDR3 in DNA: TGTGCCAGCAGCTTACTCTCCCGGACAGGGGGCTCCTACGAGCAGTACTTC. Encoded protein: CASSLLSRTGGSYEQYF.

This sequence joins TRBV4-1 and TRBJ1-2, with 10 bases aligning to TRBD1. V shed 8 bases, J shed 4 bases, and the junction held 4 bases outside the gene matches. The V gene's germline CDR1 is MGHRA and CDR2 YSYEKL. CDR3 length: 13 amino acids. The CDR3 loop is CASGQGDTYGYTF. The CDR3, as DNA: TGCGCCAGCGGACAGGGGGACACCTATGGCTACACCTTC.

The gene calls are TRBV9 and TRBJ1-1; no clear D. CDR3 length equals 13 residues. V was clipped by 4 bases and J by 10 bases, with 17 bases between them. Germline loops: CDR1 SGDLS, CDR2 YYNGEE. CDR3: CASSRPGGRVAFF. CDR3 in DNA: TGTGCCAGCAGCCGTCCGGGAGGTCGCGTAGCTTTCTTT.

The chain is built from TRBV4-2 and TRBJ2-2; 12 bases align to TRBD2. Trimming took 5 bases from V and 1 from J; bases not matched to a gene: 11. The CDR3 has 19 amino acids. Per germline, CDR1 LGHNA and CDR2 YNFKEQ. In nucleotides, the CDR3 is TGTGCCAGCAGCGTCCCCGGACTAGCGGGACCAGAGAACACCGGGGAGCTGTTTTTT. Amino acid sequence: CASSVPGLAGPENTGELFF.

In its sample, this clonotype was seen many times. The gene calls are TRBV7-6 and TRBJ2-1; TRBD2 aligns across 11 bases. CDR1 SGHVS and CDR2 FNYEAQ come from the germline V gene. Unmatched junction bases numbered 5, after V lost 4 bases and J lost 6 bases. CDR3 length: 15 residues. CDR3 nucleotide sequence: TGTGCCAGCAGCTCCGTAGCGGGGGGGCTCAATGAGCAGTTCTTC. It is translated as CASSSVAGGLNEQFF.

The chain uses TRBV3-1 and TRBJ2-3, with TRBD2 identical over 14 bases. Germline V gives CDR1 LGHDT, CDR2 YNNKEL (reference sequence). Unmatched junction bases numbered 5, after V lost 4 bases and J lost 2 bases. The CDR3 consists of 17 residues. The CDR3 DNA sequence: TGTGCCAGCAGCCCCCGGACTAGCGGGGGGAACACAGATACGCAGTATTTT. Translated, it gives CASSPRTSGGNTDTQYF.

The rearrangement uses TRBV2 and TRBJ2-2; D possibly corresponds to TRBD1 (7 bases). The CDR3 consists of 15 residues. The V end was cut by 6 bases, the J end by 1 base, with 12 bases between. The germline CDR1 and CDR2 sequences are SNHLY and FYNNEI. This chain's CDR3 is CASRRDRLNTGELFF. CDR3 in DNA: TGTGCCAGCAGGCGGGACAGATTGAACACCGGGGAGCTGTTTTTT.

The genes are TRBV29-1 and TRBJ2-4, with unresolved D. Germline V gives CDR1 SQVTM, CDR2 ANQGSEA. Trimming took 3 bases from V and 0 from J, leaving 6 bases between them. CDR3 length: 13 residues. The CDR3: CSVDGLAKNIQYF. DNA for the CDR3: TGCAGCGTTGACGGGCTAGCCAAAAACATTCAGTACTTC.